Below, one TCR beta chain is given with its context. Germline V gene lookup returns CDR1 SGHRS and CDR2 YFSETQ. The CDR3 extends over 13 amino acids. V was cut by 4 bases and J by 7 bases, with 14 bases left in between. Indicated time point: pre-treatment sample, taken before nivolumab and TIL therapy. Patients were adults with stage 4 NSCLC. The data were taken from a study of TIL therapy for anti-PD-1-resistant metastatic lung cancer. At the level of the study: Tumors were harvested before any PD-1/PD-L1 blockade. Patients had a median age of nearly 55 years (range about 35-85).

The immunoSEQ assay was v3. Libraries were sequenced to some 2 million read pairs (survey) or roughly 4.5-6.5 million (deep). TCRdb's copy holds only in-frame clones and misses some; the assay was immunoSEQ multiplex PCR. The data show approximately 18,000 clones, with 83% seen just once and 2.2% held by the top ten. The specimen comprised blood, sampled at baseline. The clonotype comes from a person aged 25-85 years with non-small cell lung cancer. The rearrangement joins TRBV5-1 to TRBJ1-1, with D maybe TRBD1 (5 bases). The CDR3 DNA sequence: TGCGCCAGCAGCCCGGGACTAGACGGTGAAGCTTTCTTT. Amino acid sequence: CASSPGLDGEAFF.